A selection of T cell receptor beta chains follows, all from one sample in a study of identifying expanded T cells in peripheral blood. The repertoire was sequenced with immunoSEQ multiplex PCR; TCRdb's copy has only in-frame clones and lacks some. The data contain around 100,000 clones, 75% to 90% of them singletons. The sequencing sample was made of blood. These receptors all stem from a person aged 18-69 years in good health. The CDR3 runs from the conserved cysteine through the conserved F or W. A D gene is named only where the DNA matches it firmly. Expanded clones are given a class, and other clones once, few, many or no size at all.

>TRBV5-8|.|.|TRBJ1-1
TGTGCCAGCAGCTTCCCGGGGCACAGGAGCGTGAACACTGAAGCTTTCTTT
CASSFPGHRSVNTEAFF
>TRBV6-4|.|.|TRBJ1-4
TGTGCCACCGACGACAGCTCTAATGAAAAACTGTTTTTT
CATDDSSNEKLFF
>TRBV5-5|.|.|TRBJ1-4
TGTGCCAGCAGCTGGTTCCGGCAGGCATCTGAAAAACTGTTTTTT
CASSWFRQASEKLFF
>TRBV4-1|TRBD2|.|TRBJ2-1
TGCGCCAGCAGCCCCAGCGGGGGGTCATACAATGAGCAGTTCTTC
CASSPSGGSYNEQFF
>TRBV2|.|.|TRBJ2-3
TGTGCCAGCACCGTCATACCGACCGTACGTGGCACAGATACGCAGTATTTT
CASTVIPTVRGTDTQYF
>TRBV5-6|TRBD1|.|TRBJ1-1
TGTGCCAGCAGCACCGGACAGGGAATGCGGACTGAAGCTTTCTTT
CASSTGQGMRTEAFF
>TRBV7-2|TRBD1|.|TRBJ1-2
TGTGCCAGCAGTCCTACAGGGGACGACTATGGCTACACCTTC
CASSPTGDDYGYTF
>TRBV6-5|TRBD2|.|TRBJ2-1
TGTGCCAGCAGTTACCTTTCTAGCGGGAGGAACAATGAGCAGTTCTTC
CASSYLSSGRNNEQFF
>TRBV7-2|.|.|TRBJ2-1
TGTGCCAGCAGCTTAACGGTCCTCTACAATGAGCAGTTCTTC
CASSLTVLYNEQFF
>TRBV9|.|.|TRBJ1-3
TGTGCCAGCAGCCTCGGGGGCTTGGGAAACACCATATATTTT
CASSLGGLGNTIYF
>TRBV18|TRBD1|.|TRBJ2-3
TGTGCCAGCTCACCGGAACAGGGGGCGCATACGCAGTATTTT
CASSPEQGAHTQYF
>TRBV19|TRBD1|.|TRBJ2-7
TGTGCCAGTAGGACAGGGGGCGAGCAGTACTTC
CASRTGGEQYF
>TRBV10-3|.|few|TRBJ2-1
TGTGCCATCAGTGCTGGAAACTTGGTCGATGAGCAGTTCTTC
CAISAGNLVDEQFF
>TRBV19|.|.|TRBJ2-6
TGTGCCACTTTACAAATCTCTGGGGCCAACGTCCTGACTTTC
CATLQISGANVLTF
>TRBV11-3|.|.|TRBJ2-7
TGTGCCAGCAGCTTATCCTCGATCGAGCAGTACTTC
CASSLSSIEQYF
>TRBV19|TRBD2|.|TRBJ2-3
TGTGCCAGTAGTATAAGAACTAGCGGAGTCAGCACAGATACGCAGTATTTT
CASSIRTSGVSTDTQYF
>TRBV25-1|.|.|TRBJ1-1
TGTGCCAGCAGCATCCTCGGCGGGCGCGCTGAAGCTTTCTTT
CASSILGGRAEAFF
>TRBV4-3|TRBD2|.|TRBJ2-1
TGCGCCAGCAGCCAAGGGACTAGCGGGAGCTTGGGTGAGCAGTTCTTC
CASSQGTSGSLGEQFF
>TRBV19|TRBD1|.|TRBJ1-5
TGTGCCAGTAGTCCTTATTTACAGACCAGGGGGATGTCGGATCAGCCCCAGCATTTT
CASSPYLQTRGMSDQPQHF
>TRBV7-9|.|once|TRBJ1-2
TGTGCCAGCAGCTCGACCCCACAGGGTTCCTACACCTTC
CASSSTPQGSYTF
>TRBV7-6|.|.|TRBJ2-7
TGTGCCAGCAGCCCGGGACTGGGATCCTACGAGCAGTACTTC
CASSPGLGSYEQYF
>TRBV10-3|.|.|TRBJ1-5
TGTGCCGTCGGACAGACGCAAGAGCCCCAGCATTTT
CAVGQTQEPQHF
>TRBV5-6|.|.|TRBJ2-3
TGTGCCGGGTCTTGGGGTCGCGATACGCAGTATTTT
CAGSWGRDTQYF